Reported below is one T cell receptor (beta chain). The sample originates from a study of blood T cell repertoires in COVID-19. Study context: Samples of COVID-19 (acute and convalescent) were obtained from the United States, Italy and Spain. Sources were T cells, B-cell-depleted T cells, or PBMCs; the material itself was cDNA or gDNA.

V shed 5 bases and J shed 6 bases, with 11 bases lying between them. CDR3 length: 13 residues. Authors' data handling: Researchers report that nucleated cell counts were estimated from reference gene primer amplification. The assay was immunoSEQ multiplex PCR, and TCRdb's table has in-frame clones only and misses some. Clonal size and the V and J genes are those of that table, whereas D and trimming came from the DNA. The data show some 150,000 clones, about four fifths seen once. The chain is built from TRBV12-3 or TRBV12-4 and TRBJ1-5; D is unclear. The source is a human donor with acute or convalescent COVID-19. The donor label of this sample is uncertain. Sequencing input: peripheral blood. The CDR3 sequence is CASSLNLGQPQHF. The CDR3 nucleotides read TGTGCCAGCAGTCTAAATCTCGGTCAGCCCCAGCATTTT.